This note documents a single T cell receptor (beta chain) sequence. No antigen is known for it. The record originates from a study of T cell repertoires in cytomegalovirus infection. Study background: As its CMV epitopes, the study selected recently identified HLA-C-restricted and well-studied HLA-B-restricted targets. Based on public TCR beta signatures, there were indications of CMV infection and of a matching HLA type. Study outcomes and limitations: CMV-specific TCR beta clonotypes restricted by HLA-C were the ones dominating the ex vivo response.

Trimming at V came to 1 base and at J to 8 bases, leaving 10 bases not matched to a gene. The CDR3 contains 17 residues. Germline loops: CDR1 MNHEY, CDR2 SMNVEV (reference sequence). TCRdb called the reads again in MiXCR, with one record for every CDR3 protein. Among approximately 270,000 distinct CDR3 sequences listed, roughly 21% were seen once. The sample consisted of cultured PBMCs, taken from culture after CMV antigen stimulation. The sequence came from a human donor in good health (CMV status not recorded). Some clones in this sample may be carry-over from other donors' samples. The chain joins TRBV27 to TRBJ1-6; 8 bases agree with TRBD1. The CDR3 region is CASSLYSLVDRDSPLHF. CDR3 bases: TGTGCCAGCAGTTTATATAGTCTTGTGGACAGGGATTCACCCCTCCACTTT.